Each of the 30 T cell receptor beta chains below was sequenced from the same sample in a study of T cell responses to AZD1222 COVID-19 vaccine. Profiling relied on immunoSEQ multiplex PCR, and the TCRdb table lists in-frame clones only, not all of them. The sample yields some 140,000 clones, 84% seen once. Sequenced material: peripheral blood, taken on day 0 of AZD1222 vaccination. These receptors were taken from an adult in good health.

V is TRBV6-4 and J is TRBJ1-1, with TRBD1 matching over 7 bases. V shed 2 bases and J 3 bases; nucleotides not matched to a gene: 0. CDR1 and CDR2 (germline): MRHNA, SNTAGT. This CDR3 comprises 13 residues. The CDR3, as DNA: TGTGCCAGCAGTGACAGGGGGCACACTGAAGCTTTCTTT. Encoded protein: CASSDRGHTEAFF.

This chain uses TRBV9 with TRBJ1-1; D perhaps matches TRBD1 (6 bases). This CDR3 is 17 amino acids long. The germline V and J ends were trimmed by 6 bases and 7 bases, with 28 bases remaining between them. CDR1 SGDLS and CDR2 YYNGEE come from the germline V gene. Here the CDR3 reads CASIKGPDPTEGVEAFF. CDR3 coding DNA: TGTGCCAGCATCAAAGGACCCGATCCGACGGAGGGGGTTGAAGCTTTCTTT.

V is TRBV27 and J is TRBJ1-5, with D perhaps matching TRBD1 (5 bases). The CDR3 has 15 amino acids. Trimming shortened V by 1 base and J by 2 bases, and 9 bases separated the two germline ends. Germline loops: CDR1 MNHEY, CDR2 SMNVEV (reference sequence). In DNA, the CDR3 is TGTGCCAGCAGTTTATACCCGGGGGGCAATCAGCCCCAGCATTTT. It yields the protein CASSLYPGGNQPQHF.

The table lists this clone with a few counts. The chain is built from TRBV2 and TRBJ2-2; D gene unclear. V was shortened by 7 bases and J by 6 bases, with 3 bases between the two germline ends. The CDR3 is 10 amino acids. Germline CDR1 reads SNHLY; CDR2 reads FYNNEI. In DNA, the CDR3 is TGTGCCAGCATGGCCGGGGAGCTGTTTTTT. This translates into CASMAGELFF.

The V call is TRBV4-1, the J call TRBJ2-6, with TRBD1 matching 11 bases. In germline, CDR1 is MGHRA, CDR2 YSYEKL. The V gene end was trimmed by 4 bases and the J gene end by 2 bases; junction bases not matched to a gene: 1. CDR3 size: 16 residues. The CDR3 region has the DNA TGCGCCAGCAGCCCGGGACAGGGGGCTGGGGCCAACGTCCTGACTTTC. This sequence encodes CASSPGQGAGANVLTF.

The chain employs TRBV3-1 (or the pseudogene TRBV3-2) and TRBJ1-4, with D maybe TRBD1 (6 bases). This CDR3 region has 13 residues. V was cut by 1 base and J by 8 bases, with 8 bases left in between. Germline V gene data show CDR1 as LGHDT and CDR2 as YNNKEL (reference sequence). CDR3 protein: CASSQGGAEKLFF. The CDR3 DNA is TGTGCCAGCAGCCAAGGGGGGGCCGAAAAACTGTTTTTT.

V and J are TRBV5-1 and TRBJ1-4; tentatively, D is TRBD1 (5 bases). This CDR3 comprises 19 residues. Germline V gene data show CDR1 as SGHRS and CDR2 as YFSETQ. Trimming removed 5 bases from V and 1 base from J, with 24 bases in between. CDR3 loop: CASRYRRQRVRLTNEKLFF. CDR3 in DNA: TGCGCCAGCAGATACCGTCGACAGAGGGTGAGGTTAACTAATGAAAAACTGTTTTTT.

The chain couples TRBV29-1 to TRBJ1-6, with TRBD1 as a possible D gene (5 bases). The length of the CDR3 is 13 residues. In germline, CDR1 is SQVTM, CDR2 ANQGSEA. The germline V and J ends were trimmed by 4 bases and 5 bases, with 9 bases remaining between them. CDR3: CSVADRDNSPLHF. In DNA, the CDR3 is TGCAGCGTTGCAGACAGAGATAATTCACCCCTCCACTTT.

There are a few counts of this clone. The rearrangement links TRBV7-8 to TRBJ2-1; TRBD1 matches at 9 bases. V gave up 6 bases and J gave up 10 bases; unmatched junction bases: 10. CDR3 length equals 14 residues. The V gene's germline CDR1 is SGHVS and CDR2 FQNEAQ. The CDR3 spells CASSSRDRVQEQFF. As DNA, the CDR3 is TGTGCCAGCAGTTCCCGGGACAGGGTGCAAGAGCAGTTCTTC.

The rearrangement joins TRBV5-1 to TRBJ2-3, with no clear D. CDR1 is SGHRS and CDR2 is YFSETQ in the germline V gene. The CDR3 loop spans 15 amino acids. Trimming pared 6 bases from V and 5 bases from J, leaving 19 bases between. CDR3 nucleotides: TGCGCCAGCACTCCGGAAGGATACAGTCAAGATACGCAGTATTTT. It encodes CASTPEGYSQDTQYF.

V is TRBV3-1 (or the pseudogene TRBV3-2) and J is TRBJ2-6; the D is unclear. Germline CDR1 is LGHDT and CDR2 is YNNKEL (reference sequence). Deletions cut 0 bases from V and 0 bases from J, with 15 bases between. The CDR3 runs to 19 residues. CDR3 coding DNA: TGTGCCAGCAGCCAAGAACCACAGAGCCTAAGCTCTGGGGCCAACGTCCTGACTTTC. This gives the protein CASSQEPQSLSSGANVLTF.

The chain joins TRBV5-4 to TRBJ1-2; 7 positions agree with TRBD1. V lost 5 bases to trimming and J lost 1 base; unmatched junction nucleotides: 8. The CDR3 runs to 15 residues. Germline assignment: CDR1 SGHNT and CDR2 YYREEE (reference sequence). The CDR3 DNA is TGTGCCAGCAGAATTGGGACAGCCGATAACTATGGCTACACCTTC. Its protein product is CASRIGTADNYGYTF.

The chain is built from TRBV28 and TRBJ2-7, with TRBD1 matching 11 bases. The CDR3 has 14 residues. J was trimmed by 4 bases and V by 6 bases; bases with no gene match: 5. CDR1 MDHEN and CDR2 SYDVKM come from the germline V gene. As DNA, the CDR3 is TGTGCCAGCAGCATATGGGACAGGGGGTACGAGCAGTACTTC. Translating gives CASSIWDRGYEQYF.

The J gene is TRBJ1-5, the V gene TRBV2; D may be TRBD1 (5 bases). V lost 6 bases and J lost 0, with 12 bases in between. The CDR3 length is 15 residues. From germline, CDR1 is SNHLY and CDR2 FYNNEI. CDR3 sequence (DNA): TGTGCCAGCAGGCCCGGCGACAGTAGCAATCAGCCCCAGCATTTT. Translation gives CASRPGDSSNQPQHF. Based on the CDR3 plus reference TRBV2 and TRBJ1-5, the full variable domain is EPEVTQTPSHQVTQMGQEVILRCVPISNHLYFYWYRQILGQKVEFLVSFYNNEISEKSEIFDDQFSVERPDGSNFTLKIRSTKLEDSAMYFCASRPGDSSNQPQHFGDGTRLSIL.

The chain carries TRBV3-1 (or the pseudogene TRBV3-2) and TRBJ1-1; D gene unclear. Germline V gene data show CDR1 as LGHDT and CDR2 as YNNKEL (reference sequence). V was pared by 2 bases and J by 11 bases, with 9 bases between. The CDR3 sequence is 11 residues long. The CDR3 here is CASSQQGLAFF. CDR3 bases: TGTGCCAGCAGCCAACAAGGGCTGGCTTTCTTT.

The chain uses TRBV4-2 and TRBJ1-6; D gene ambiguous. Looked up from germline, CDR1 is LGHNA and CDR2 is YNFKEQ. V lost 0 bases to trimming and J lost 7 bases, with 10 bases between them. The CDR3 covers 15 residues. The CDR3 sequence is CASSQEATENSPLHF. The CDR3 coding sequence is TGTGCCAGCAGCCAAGAGGCGACGGAAAATTCACCCCTCCACTTT.

This sequence joins TRBV19 and TRBJ1-3, with 10 positions matching TRBD1. The V gene end was trimmed by 10 bases and the J gene end by 0 bases; junction bases not matched to a gene: 3. This CDR3 is built from 14 residues. Per germline, CDR1 LNHDA and CDR2 SQIVND (reference sequence). DNA of the CDR3: TGTGCCACACGGACAGGGGGCTCTGGAAACACCATATATTTT. Translation gives CATRTGGSGNTIYF.

This chain uses TRBV9 with TRBJ2-2; 8 bases align to TRBD2. The CDR3 contains 15 residues. CDR1 and CDR2 (germline): SGDLS, YYNGEE. V gave up 4 bases and J gave up 4 bases; unmatched junction bases: 6. The CDR3 coding sequence is TGTGCCAGCAGCTTGACTAGCGAGGGCACCGGGGAGCTGTTTTTT. The encoded protein is CASSLTSEGTGELFF.

The CDR3 region has the DNA TGTGCCAGCGAGACAGGTTTTAATTATAATGAGCAGTTCTTC. It is translated as CASETGFNYNEQFF. This sequence joins TRBV6-5 and TRBJ2-1, with a possible D match to TRBD1 (6 bases). The CDR3 loop spans 14 amino acids. Per the germline V gene, CDR1 is MNHEY and CDR2 is SVGAGI. Trimming pared 8 bases from V and 7 bases from J, leaving 18 bases between.

About this clone itself: The sample carries other DNA sequences with the same CDR3. J is TRBJ1-2 and V is TRBV4-1; D not certain. CDR1 and CDR2 (germline): MGHRA, YSYEKL. CDR3 length equals 13 residues. The germline V and J ends were trimmed by 0 bases and 1 base, with 3 bases remaining between them. CDR3 loop: CASSQDINYGYTF. In DNA form, the CDR3 reads TGCGCCAGCAGCCAAGACATTAACTATGGCTACACCTTC.

V usage is TRBV6-5 and J usage is TRBJ1-2; tentative D call: TRBD1 (5 bases). Trimming removed 4 bases from V and 4 bases from J, with 10 bases in between. The CDR3 is 13 residues long. From germline, CDR1 is MNHEY and CDR2 SVGAGI. The DNA of the CDR3 is TGTGCCAGCAGTTCGCGGGACTTCTATGGCTACACCTTC. As protein: CASSSRDFYGYTF.

The chain joins TRBV7-2 to TRBJ1-5; D may be TRBD1 (5 bases). The CDR3 is 18 amino acids. Per germline, CDR1 SGHTA and CDR2 FQGNSA. The V gene lost 5 bases and the J gene lost 1 base, with 21 bases spanning the gap. CDR3 nucleotide sequence: TGTGCCAGCAGCGCTCAAGGGACGGTATTTAGAAGCAATCAGCCCCAGCATTTT. It is translated as CASSAQGTVFRSNQPQHF.

The chain recombines TRBV30 with TRBJ1-1, with D possibly TRBD1 on 5 matching bases. The CDR3 runs 14 residues. Trimming cost V 0 bases and J 3 bases, with 11 bases left between them. Germline lookup yields CDR1 GTSNPN and CDR2 SVGIG (reference sequence). The CDR3 loop is CAWSVRGLDTEAFF. The CDR3 DNA sequence: TGTGCCTGGAGTGTAAGGGGTCTGGACACTGAAGCTTTCTTT.

The V call is TRBV29-1, the J call TRBJ1-2, with D uncertain. CDR3 length: 15 residues. CDR1 SQVTM and CDR2 ANQGSEA come from the germline V gene. The V and J ends lost 3 bases and 2 bases respectively, with 16 bases between them. CDR3 bases: TGCAGCGTTGAGCGATCCGGCTTACGAAACTATGGCTACACCTTC. Protein: CSVERSGLRNYGYTF.

The V call is TRBV12-5, the J call TRBJ2-3, with 11 bases matching TRBD2. This CDR3 contains 17 residues. Germline-derived CDR1 and CDR2 are LGHNT and FRNRAP. The V and J ends lost 1 base and 4 bases, in that order; junction bases with no gene match: 7. Here the CDR3 reads CASGLERLAGLPDTQYF. CDR3 DNA sequence: TGTGCTAGTGGTTTGGAGAGACTAGCGGGGCTCCCAGATACGCAGTATTTT. The full variable domain, in which reference TRBV12-5 and TRBJ2-3 provide the parts outside the CDR3, is DARVTQTPRHKVTEMGQEVTMRCQPILGHNTVFWYRQTMMQGLELLAYFRNRAPLDDSGMPKDRFSAEMPDATLATLKIQPSEPRDSAVYFCASGLERLAGLPDTQYFGPGTRLTVL.

The chain couples TRBV4-2 to TRBJ1-5; D is unclear. Germline CDR1 LGHNA, CDR2 YNFKEQ. V lost 4 bases and J 0 bases, leaving 13 bases between the germline ends. CDR3 size: 16 residues. In DNA form, the CDR3 reads TGTGCCAGCAGCCCCGAAACCTCGTTTAGCAATCAGCCCCAGCATTTT. Translation: CASSPETSFSNQPQHF.

V gene TRBV15 combines with J gene TRBJ1-1; D call uncertain. Germline values: CDR1 LNHNV, CDR2 YYDKDF (reference sequence). Trimming shortened V by 0 bases and J by 3 bases, and 8 bases separated the two germline ends. This CDR3 comprises 14 residues. The CDR3 nucleotides are TGTGCCACCAGCAGAGATCGATTGGACACTGAAGCTTTCTTT. It encodes CATSRDRLDTEAFF.

The chain has TRBV15 and TRBJ1-6; D unclear. Looked up from germline, CDR1 is LNHNV and CDR2 is YYDKDF (reference sequence). The length of the CDR3 is 17 residues. V gave up 0 bases and J gave up 1 base, with 10 bases separating them. CDR3 DNA sequence: TGTGCCACCAGCAGAGATAACCGGGGATCCTATAATTCACCCCTCCACTTT. This codes for CATSRDNRGSYNSPLHF. Based on the CDR3 plus reference TRBV15 and TRBJ1-6, the full variable domain is DAMVIQNPRYQVTQFGKPVTLSCSQTLNHNVMYWYQQKSSQAPKLLFHYYDKDFNNEADTPDNFQSRRPNTSFCFLDIRSPGLGDTAMYLCATSRDNRGSYNSPLHFGNGTRLTVT.

The genes are TRBV6-5 and TRBJ1-4, with D possibly matching TRBD1 (6 bases). The germline V gene has CDR1 MNHEY and CDR2 SVGAGI. V was trimmed by 9 bases and J by 3 bases, leaving 17 bases between them. The length of the CDR3 is 15 residues. The CDR3 DNA sequence: TGTGCCAGGACTAGATCTGACAGGTCTAATGAAAAACTGTTTTTT. It is translated as CARTRSDRSNEKLFF.

CDR3 in amino acids: CASSEWGGSSTDTQYF. The CDR3 region has the DNA TGTGCCAGCAGTGAATGGGGGGGGTCTAGCACAGATACGCAGTATTTT. The genes are TRBV6-1 and TRBJ2-3, with 7 bases aligning to TRBD2. The V gene end was trimmed by 2 bases and the J gene end by 0 bases; junction bases not matched to a gene: 5. From germline, CDR1 is MNHNS and CDR2 SASEGT. The CDR3 contains 16 residues.